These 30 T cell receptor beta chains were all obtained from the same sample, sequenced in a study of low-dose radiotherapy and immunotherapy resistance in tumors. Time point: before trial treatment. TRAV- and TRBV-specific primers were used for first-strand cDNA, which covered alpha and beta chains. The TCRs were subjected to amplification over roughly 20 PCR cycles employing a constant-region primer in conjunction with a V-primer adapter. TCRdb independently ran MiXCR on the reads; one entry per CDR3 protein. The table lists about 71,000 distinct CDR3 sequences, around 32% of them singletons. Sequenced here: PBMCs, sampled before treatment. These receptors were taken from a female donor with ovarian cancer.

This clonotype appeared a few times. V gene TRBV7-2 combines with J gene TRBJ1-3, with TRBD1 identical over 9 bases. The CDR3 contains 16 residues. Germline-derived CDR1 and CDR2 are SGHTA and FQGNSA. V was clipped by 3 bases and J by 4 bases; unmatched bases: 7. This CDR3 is CASSLTGGPEGNTIYF. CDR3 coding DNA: TGTGCCAGCAGCTTGACAGGGGGACCGGAAGGAAACACCATATATTTT.

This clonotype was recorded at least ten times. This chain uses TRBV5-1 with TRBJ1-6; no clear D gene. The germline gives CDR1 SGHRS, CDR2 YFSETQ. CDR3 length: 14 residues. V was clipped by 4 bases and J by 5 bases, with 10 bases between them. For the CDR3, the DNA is TGCGCCAGCAGCATGGACGGAAATAATTCACCCCTCCACTTT. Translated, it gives CASSMDGNNSPLHF.

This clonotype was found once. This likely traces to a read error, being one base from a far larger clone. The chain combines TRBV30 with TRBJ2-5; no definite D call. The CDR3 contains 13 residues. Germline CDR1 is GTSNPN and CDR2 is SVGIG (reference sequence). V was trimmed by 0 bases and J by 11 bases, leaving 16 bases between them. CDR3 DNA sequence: TGTGCCTGGAGTGTAATGTCGGGCAATGAGCAGTACTTC. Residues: CAWSVMSGNEQYF.

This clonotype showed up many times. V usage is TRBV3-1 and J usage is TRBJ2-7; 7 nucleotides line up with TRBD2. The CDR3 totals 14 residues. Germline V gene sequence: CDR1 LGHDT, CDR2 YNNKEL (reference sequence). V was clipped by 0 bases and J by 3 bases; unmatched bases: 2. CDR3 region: CASSQDGLGYEQYF. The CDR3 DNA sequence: TGTGCCAGCAGCCAAGATGGACTAGGCTACGAGCAGTACTTC.

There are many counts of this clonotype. CDR3 coding DNA: TGTGCCAGCAGCCATCGACAGGGGGCGCGGGAAAAACTGTTTTTT. As protein: CASSHRQGAREKLFF. The chain has TRBV13 and TRBJ1-4; 10 nucleotides align to TRBD1. Germline loops: CDR1 PRHDT, CDR2 FYEKMQ (reference sequence). V shed 5 bases and J 8 bases; nucleotides not matched to a gene: 8. The CDR3 covers 15 residues.

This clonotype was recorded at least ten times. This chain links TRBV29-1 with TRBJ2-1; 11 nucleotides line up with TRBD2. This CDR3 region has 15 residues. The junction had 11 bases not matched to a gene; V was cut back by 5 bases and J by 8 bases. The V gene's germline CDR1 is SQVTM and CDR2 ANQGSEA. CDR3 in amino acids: CSVLKLAGVSYEQFF. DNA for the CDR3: TGCAGCGTTCTTAAACTAGCGGGAGTCAGCTATGAGCAGTTCTTC.

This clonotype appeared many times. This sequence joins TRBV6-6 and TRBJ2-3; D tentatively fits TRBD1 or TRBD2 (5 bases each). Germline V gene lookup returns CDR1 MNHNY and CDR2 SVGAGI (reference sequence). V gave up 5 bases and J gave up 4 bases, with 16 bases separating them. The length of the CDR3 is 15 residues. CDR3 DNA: TGTGCCAGCAGTAAACCACGGGACCAGGCAGATACGCAGTATTTT. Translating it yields CASSKPRDQADTQYF.

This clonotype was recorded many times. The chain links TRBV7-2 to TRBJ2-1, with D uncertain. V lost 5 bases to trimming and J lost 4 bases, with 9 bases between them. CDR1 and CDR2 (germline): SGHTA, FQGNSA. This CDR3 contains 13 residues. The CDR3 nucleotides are TGTGCCAGCAGCACCGGACCTTACAATGAGCAGTTCTTC. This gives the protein CASSTGPYNEQFF.

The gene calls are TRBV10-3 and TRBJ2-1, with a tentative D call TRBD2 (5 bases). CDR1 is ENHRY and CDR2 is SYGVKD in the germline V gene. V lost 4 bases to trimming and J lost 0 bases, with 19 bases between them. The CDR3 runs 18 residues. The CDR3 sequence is CAISARVVGGSSYNEQFF. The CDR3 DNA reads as TGTGCCATCAGTGCGCGTGTGGTAGGTGGGAGCTCCTACAATGAGCAGTTCTTC.

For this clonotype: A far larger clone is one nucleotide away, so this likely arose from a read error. The CDR3 protein is CASSLSPGLASNEQYF. CDR3 sequence (DNA): TGTGCCAGCAGTCTCTCCCCGGGACTAGCGTCTAATGAGCAGTACTTC. The V call is TRBV6-6, the J call TRBJ2-7; 10 nucleotides line up with TRBD2. J gave up 7 bases and V 5 bases, and 14 bases lay outside the gene matches. CDR1 and CDR2 (germline): MNHNY, SVGAGI (reference sequence). The CDR3 consists of 16 residues.

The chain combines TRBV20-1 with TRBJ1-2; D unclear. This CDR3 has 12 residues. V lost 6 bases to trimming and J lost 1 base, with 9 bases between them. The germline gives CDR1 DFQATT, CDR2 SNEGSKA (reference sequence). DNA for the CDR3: TGCAGTGCACGGATCGATAACTATGGCTACACCTTC. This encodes CSARIDNYGYTF.

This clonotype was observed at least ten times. CDR3 protein: CASSIRGNRGQNTEAFF. For the CDR3, the DNA is TGTGCCAGCAGCATCCGAGGGAACAGGGGGCAGAACACTGAAGCTTTCTTT. The gene calls are TRBV13 and TRBJ1-1; 9 nucleotides agree with TRBD1. CDR1 is PRHDT and CDR2 is FYEKMQ in the germline V gene (reference sequence). The CDR3 runs to 17 residues. The V gene end was trimmed by 5 bases and the J gene end by 1 base; junction bases not matched to a gene: 11.

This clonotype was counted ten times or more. The CDR3 DNA reads as TGCGCCAGCAGCTTGGGTGTGAAGCCGAACACCGGGGAGCTGTTTTTT. It translates to CASSLGVKPNTGELFF. The J gene is TRBJ2-2, the V gene TRBV5-1; D is unresolved. CDR3 length: 16 amino acids. The germline CDR1 and CDR2 sequences are SGHRS and YFSETQ. Trimming removed 0 bases at V and 0 bases at J, with 9 bases between.

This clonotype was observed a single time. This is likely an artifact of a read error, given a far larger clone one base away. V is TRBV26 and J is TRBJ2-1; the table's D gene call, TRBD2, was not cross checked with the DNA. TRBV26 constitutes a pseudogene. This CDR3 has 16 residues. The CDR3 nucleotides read TGTGCCAGCAGTCCGCGGGGTAGACCTTCCTACAATGAGCAGTTCTTC. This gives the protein CASSPRGRPSYNEQFF.

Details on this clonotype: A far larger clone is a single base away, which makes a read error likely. The CDR3 coding sequence is TGTGCCAGCAGGCAACAGGGGAATCAGCCCCAGCATTTT. It yields the protein CASRQQGNQPQHF. J is TRBJ1-5 and V is TRBV28; TRBD1 agrees at 7 bases. Losses at the gene ends were 6 bases for V and 4 bases for J; bases not matched to a gene: 3. Per the germline V gene, CDR1 is MDHEN and CDR2 is SYDVKM. The CDR3 has 13 amino acids.

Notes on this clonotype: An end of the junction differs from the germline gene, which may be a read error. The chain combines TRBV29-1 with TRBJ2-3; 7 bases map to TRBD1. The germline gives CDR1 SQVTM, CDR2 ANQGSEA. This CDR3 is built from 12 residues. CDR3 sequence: CSATGNSDRQYF. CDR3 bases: TGCAGCGCGACAGGGAACTCAGATAGGCAGTATTTT.

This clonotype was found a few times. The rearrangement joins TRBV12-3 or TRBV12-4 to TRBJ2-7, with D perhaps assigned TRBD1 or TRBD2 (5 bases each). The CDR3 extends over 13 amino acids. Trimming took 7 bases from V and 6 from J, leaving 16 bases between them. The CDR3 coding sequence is TGTGCCAGCACCCCCAGTGGGGGACGCGAGCAGTACTTC. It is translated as CASTPSGGREQYF.

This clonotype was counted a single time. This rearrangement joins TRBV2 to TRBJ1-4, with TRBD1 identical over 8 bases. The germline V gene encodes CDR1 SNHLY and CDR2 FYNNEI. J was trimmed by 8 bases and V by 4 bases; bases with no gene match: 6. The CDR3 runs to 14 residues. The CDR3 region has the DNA TGTGCCAGCAGTGCCCAGGGGGCGCAAGAAAAACTGTTTTTT. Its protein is CASSAQGAQEKLFF.

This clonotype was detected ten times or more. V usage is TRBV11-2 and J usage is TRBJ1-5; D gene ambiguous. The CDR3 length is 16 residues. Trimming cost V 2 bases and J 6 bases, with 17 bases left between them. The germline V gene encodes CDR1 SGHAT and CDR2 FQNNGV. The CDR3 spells CASSLLTVAGFQPQHF. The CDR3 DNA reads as TGTGCCAGCAGCTTATTGACGGTGGCGGGGTTTCAGCCCCAGCATTTT.

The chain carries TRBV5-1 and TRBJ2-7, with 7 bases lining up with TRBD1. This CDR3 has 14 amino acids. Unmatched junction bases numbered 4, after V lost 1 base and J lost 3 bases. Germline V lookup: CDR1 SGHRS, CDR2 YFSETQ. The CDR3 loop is CASSLSTGFYEQYF. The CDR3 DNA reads TGCGCCAGCAGCTTGTCGACAGGGTTCTACGAGCAGTACTTC.

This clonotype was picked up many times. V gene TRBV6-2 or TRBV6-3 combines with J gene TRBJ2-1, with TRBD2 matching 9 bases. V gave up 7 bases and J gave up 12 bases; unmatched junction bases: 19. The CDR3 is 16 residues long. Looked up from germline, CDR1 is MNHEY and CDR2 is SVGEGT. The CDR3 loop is CASTNPLLAGGIGQFF. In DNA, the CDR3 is TGTGCCAGCACCAACCCGCTACTAGCGGGCGGCATAGGGCAGTTCTTC.

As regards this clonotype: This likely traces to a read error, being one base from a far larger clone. The CDR3 reads CSARVLAEGGEQYF. The CDR3, as DNA: TGCAGTGCTAGAGTTCTAGCGGAGGGGGGGGAGCAGTACTTC. This chain links TRBV20-1 with TRBJ2-7; the D gene is possibly TRBD2 (7 bases). This CDR3 has 14 amino acids. With 1 base removed from V and 7 bases from J, the gap between germline ends came to 17 bases. In germline, CDR1 is DFQATT, CDR2 SNEGSKA (reference sequence).

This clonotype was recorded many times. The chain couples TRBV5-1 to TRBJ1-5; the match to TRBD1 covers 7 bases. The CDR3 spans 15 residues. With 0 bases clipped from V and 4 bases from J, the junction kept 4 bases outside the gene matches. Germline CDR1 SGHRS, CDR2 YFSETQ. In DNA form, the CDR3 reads TGCGCCAGCAGCTTGGAAGGGGGCGGGAATCAGCCCCAGCATTTT. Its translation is CASSLEGGGNQPQHF.

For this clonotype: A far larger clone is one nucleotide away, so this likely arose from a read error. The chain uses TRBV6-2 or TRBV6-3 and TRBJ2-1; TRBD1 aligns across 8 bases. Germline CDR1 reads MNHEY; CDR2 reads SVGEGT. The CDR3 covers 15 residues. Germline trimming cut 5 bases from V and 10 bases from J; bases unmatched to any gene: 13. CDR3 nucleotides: TGTGCCAGCAGTAGCCCAGGACAGGGTTCCTACGAGCAGTTCTTC. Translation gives CASSSPGQGSYEQFF.

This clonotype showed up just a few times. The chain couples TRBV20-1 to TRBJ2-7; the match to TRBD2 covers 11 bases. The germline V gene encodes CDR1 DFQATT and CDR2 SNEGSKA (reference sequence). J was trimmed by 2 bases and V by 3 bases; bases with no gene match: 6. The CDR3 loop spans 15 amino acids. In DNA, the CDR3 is TGCAGTGCTAGTAGGCTAGCGGGGGGTACCTACGAGCAGTACTTC. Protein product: CSASRLAGGTYEQYF.

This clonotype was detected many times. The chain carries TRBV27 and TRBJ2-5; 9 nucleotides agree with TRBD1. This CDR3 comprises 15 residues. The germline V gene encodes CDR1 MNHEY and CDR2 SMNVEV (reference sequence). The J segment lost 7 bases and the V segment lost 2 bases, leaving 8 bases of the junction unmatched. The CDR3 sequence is CASSLGTGSRRTQYF. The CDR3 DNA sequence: TGTGCCAGCAGTTTAGGGACAGGGAGTCGGAGGACCCAGTACTTC.

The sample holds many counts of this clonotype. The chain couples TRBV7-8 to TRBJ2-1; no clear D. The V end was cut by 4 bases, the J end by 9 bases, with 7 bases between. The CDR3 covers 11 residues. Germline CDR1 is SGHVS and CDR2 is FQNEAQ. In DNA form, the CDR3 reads TGTGCCAGCAGCTCGAGTGGTGAGCAGTTCTTC. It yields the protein CASSSSGEQFF. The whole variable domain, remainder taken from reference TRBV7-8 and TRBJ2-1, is GAGVSQSPRYKVAKRGQDVALRCDPISGHVSLFWYQQALGQGPEFLTYFQNEAQLDKSGLPSDRFFAERPEGSVSTLKIQRTQQEDSAVYLCASSSSGEQFFGPGTRLTVL.

CDR3 DNA sequence: TGTGCCAGCCATCCTTCGGGGGCGCGGTCTGAAGCTTTCTTT. As protein: CASHPSGARSEAFF. The chain recombines TRBV6-1 with TRBJ1-1; maybe TRBD1 (6 bases). CDR1 is MNHNS and CDR2 is SASEGT in the germline V gene. The CDR3 extends over 14 amino acids. The V gene lost 8 bases and the J gene lost 6 bases, with 19 bases spanning the gap.

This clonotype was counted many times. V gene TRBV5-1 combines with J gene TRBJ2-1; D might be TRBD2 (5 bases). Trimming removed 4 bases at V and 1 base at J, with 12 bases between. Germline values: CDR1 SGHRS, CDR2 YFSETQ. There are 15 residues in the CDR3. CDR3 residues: CASSGSGFSYNEQFF. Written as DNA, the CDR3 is TGCGCCAGCAGCGGAAGCGGTTTTTCCTACAATGAGCAGTTCTTC.

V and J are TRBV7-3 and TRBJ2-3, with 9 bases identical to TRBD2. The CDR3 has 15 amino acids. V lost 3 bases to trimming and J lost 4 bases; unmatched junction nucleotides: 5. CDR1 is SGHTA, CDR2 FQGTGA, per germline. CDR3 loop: CASSFAGGRADTQYF. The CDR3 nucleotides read TGTGCCAGCAGCTTCGCGGGAGGGAGGGCAGATACGCAGTATTTT. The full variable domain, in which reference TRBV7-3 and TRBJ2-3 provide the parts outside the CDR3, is GAGVSQTPSNKVTEKGKYVELRCDPISGHTALYWYRQSLGQGPEFLIYFQGTGAADDSGLPNDRFFAVRPEGSVSTLKIQRTERGDSAVYLCASSFAGGRADTQYFGPGTRLTVL.